The 26 T cell receptor beta chains given below trace back to one sample, sequenced in a study of T cell responses to AZD1222 COVID-19 vaccine (dated by TCRdb to about 2021). Libraries were built with the immunoSEQ multiplex PCR assay. Sourced from immuneACCESS, this table was stored by TCRdb with only in-frame sequences that have V and J called. A share of the clones is absent; for the studies checked, an unresolved V gene accounts for under half, and the remainder has no known explanation. The table for this sample lists roughly 50,000 clones; over 75% of them were counted only once. Jointly, the top ten make up 5.3% of the sample. The time point label here, explained by the study, means: about 28 days (+/-7) after the second vaccine dose. Source: peripheral blood, taken 28 days after the second AZD1222 dose. Receptor source: an adult who received the AZD1222 COVID-19 vaccine.

The rearrangement joins TRBV6-5 to TRBJ2-4; 8 bases match TRBD1. V was pared by 6 bases and J by 8 bases, with 9 bases of the junction left unmatched. CDR3 length equals 14 residues. Per the germline V gene, CDR1 is MNHEY and CDR2 is SVGAGI. The CDR3 nucleotides read TGTGCCAGCAGGGGCGACAGGGGTAGGGACATTCAGTACTTC. This gives the protein CASRGDRGRDIQYF.

J is TRBJ2-3 and V is TRBV2; D is perhaps TRBD2 (5 bases). This CDR3 has 11 amino acids. Germline V lookup: CDR1 SNHLY, CDR2 FYNNEI. The V end lost 4 bases, the J end lost 6 bases, and 5 bases lay between the germline ends. Written as DNA, the CDR3 is TGTGCCAGCAGTGTAGCGGATACGCAGTATTTT. This gives the protein CASSVADTQYF.

The rearrangement links TRBV11-3 to TRBJ2-7; the D gene is possibly TRBD2 (6 bases). The CDR3 is 14 amino acids. Germline assignment: CDR1 SGHNT and CDR2 YENEEA. Deletions cut 5 bases from V and 4 bases from J, with 15 bases between. CDR3 nucleotide sequence: TGTGCCAGCAGCCCACGGGACTCAGGATACGAGCAGTACTTC. Amino acids: CASSPRDSGYEQYF. Looking up the rest from reference TRBV11-3 and TRBJ2-7 gives the full variable domain: EAGVVQSPRYKIIEKKQPVAFWCNPISGHNTLYWYLQNLGQGPELLIRYENEEAVDDSQLPKDRFSAERLKGVDSTLKIQPAELGDSAVYLCASSPRDSGYEQYFGPGTRLTVT.

The CDR3 protein is CASSLNRGTGYNSPLHF. The CDR3 nucleotides are TGTGCCAGCAGTTTAAATAGGGGGACAGGGTATAATTCACCCCTCCACTTT. The rearrangement links TRBV28 to TRBJ1-6, with TRBD1 identical over 9 bases. The junction had 6 bases not matched to a gene; V was cut back by 2 bases and J by 4 bases. This CDR3 region has 17 residues. CDR1 and CDR2 from the germline V gene are MDHEN and SYDVKM.

The chain employs TRBV5-1 and TRBJ1-4, with D maybe TRBD1 (6 bases). Between the trimmed V and J ends, which lost 3 bases and 4 bases, there was a span of 13 bases. This CDR3 contains 15 residues. Germline loops: CDR1 SGHRS, CDR2 YFSETQ. The CDR3 DNA is TGCGCCAGCAGCTGGGCCGGGACAAGTAATGAAAAACTGTTTTTT. It yields the protein CASSWAGTSNEKLFF.

The chain has TRBV6-1 and TRBJ2-7; D is ambiguous. V lost 2 bases, J lost 0 bases, and 11 bases lay in between. Per germline, CDR1 MNHNS and CDR2 SASEGT. The CDR3 sequence is 15 residues long. CDR3 region: CASSERGGSSYEQYF. DNA of the CDR3: TGTGCCAGCAGTGAACGCGGCGGCAGCTCCTACGAGCAGTACTTC.

The chain recombines TRBV6-1 with TRBJ1-5; possibly TRBD1 for D (5 bases). Trimming cost V 3 bases and J 4 bases, with 13 bases left between them. CDR1 and CDR2 from the germline V gene are MNHNS and SASEGT. This CDR3 is built from 15 residues. The CDR3 DNA reads TGTGCCAGCAGTGACGTCAGCGGGGGTAATCAGCCCCAGCATTTT. Its protein product is CASSDVSGGNQPQHF.

This clone has a handful of counts. The chain links TRBV6-5 to TRBJ2-7; TRBD1 aligns across 9 bases. Germline V gives CDR1 MNHEY, CDR2 SVGAGI. The CDR3 runs 14 residues. V shed 6 bases, J shed 2 bases, and the junction held 5 bases outside the gene matches. In nucleotides, the CDR3 is TGTGCCAGCAGGGGGACAGGGTTTCCCTACGAGCAGTACTTC. Translating gives CASRGTGFPYEQYF.

The chain employs TRBV27 and TRBJ1-1; D is perhaps TRBD1 (6 bases). In germline, CDR1 is MNHEY, CDR2 SMNVEV (reference sequence). This CDR3 has 13 residues. V shed 8 bases and J shed 5 bases, with 15 bases lying between them. The CDR3 nucleotides are TGTGCCAGCCTCGGCAGGGGTCGAACTGAAGCTTTCTTT. Residues: CASLGRGRTEAFF.

The chain joins TRBV7-2 to TRBJ2-7, with 7 positions matching TRBD1. Germline V gene data show CDR1 as SGHTA and CDR2 as FQGNSA. CDR3 length: 14 residues. Losses at the gene ends were 3 bases for V and 3 bases for J; bases not matched to a gene: 5. For the CDR3, the DNA is TGTGCCAGCAGCTTGGGCAGGGGGTTCTACGAGCAGTACTTC. Translating it yields CASSLGRGFYEQYF. The full variable domain, with the rest looked up from reference TRBV7-2 and TRBJ2-7, is GAGVSQSPSNKVTEKGKDVELRCDPISGHTALYWYRQSLGQGLEFLIYFQGNSAPDKSGLPSDRFSAERTGGSVSTLTIQRTQQEDSAVYLCASSLGRGFYEQYFGPGTRLTVT.

This chain links TRBV18 with TRBJ2-7; 13 bases line up with TRBD2. CDR1 and CDR2 (germline): KGHSH, LQKENI. This CDR3 spans 16 amino acids. V trimming: 2 bases; J trimming: 1 base; junction bases outside the gene matches: 2. The CDR3 reads CASSPAGLAGSYEQYF. CDR3 nucleotides: TGTGCCAGCTCACCAGCGGGACTAGCGGGATCCTACGAGCAGTACTTC.

The chain has TRBV18 and TRBJ1-2, with TRBD1 identical over 7 bases. The CDR3 is 14 amino acids. The V segment lost 3 bases and the J segment 8 bases; nucleotides outside the gene matches: 9. Germline V gene data show CDR1 as KGHSH and CDR2 as LQKENI. CDR3 nucleotide sequence: TGTGCCAGCTCACCGAGGGACAGAGGGGGAGGCTACACCTTC. It translates to CASSPRDRGGGYTF. The whole variable domain, filled in from reference TRBV18 and TRBJ1-2, reads NAGVMQNPRHLVRRRGQEARLRCSPMKGHSHVYWYRQLPEEGLKFMVYLQKENIIDESGMPKERFSAEFPKEGPSILRIQQVVRGDSAAYFCASSPRDRGGGYTFGSGTRLTVV.

V usage is TRBV29-1 and J usage is TRBJ2-5; D gene unclear. CDR3 length equals 15 residues. Germline CDR1 reads SQVTM; CDR2 reads ANQGSEA. The germline V and J ends were trimmed by 6 bases and 1 base, with 18 bases remaining between them. The CDR3 protein is CSVETWLTSQETQYF. The CDR3 bases are TGCAGCGTCGAAACGTGGCTGACGAGCCAAGAGACCCAGTACTTC.

This clone showed up just once. J is TRBJ1-2 and V is TRBV14; D not resolved. CDR3 length: 14 residues. Germline V gene sequence: CDR1 SGHDN, CDR2 FVKESK. V shed 2 bases and J shed 1 base, with 8 bases lying between them. The CDR3 loop is CASSQLTLNYGYTF. CDR3 nucleotide sequence: TGTGCCAGCAGCCAACTTACACTTAACTATGGCTACACCTTC.

The chain employs TRBV6-5 and TRBJ2-7; 8 bases map to TRBD1. Trimming cost V 5 bases and J 3 bases; bases outside gene matches: 0. CDR1 MNHEY and CDR2 SVGAGI come from the germline V gene. CDR3 length: 12 amino acids. CDR3 region: CASSTGGYEQYF. The CDR3 nucleotides are TGTGCCAGCAGTACAGGGGGCTACGAGCAGTACTTC.

The chain carries TRBV19 and TRBJ1-1; D remains unclear. Trimming stripped 0 bases from V and 0 bases from J, with 14 bases between. Germline V gene lookup returns CDR1 LNHDA and CDR2 SQIVND (reference sequence). This CDR3 has 17 amino acids. CDR3 residues: CASSIEGRLGMNTEAFF. The CDR3 coding sequence is TGTGCCAGTAGTATAGAAGGACGTCTAGGAATGAACACTGAAGCTTTCTTT.

Here the CDR3 reads CAAGPAKNIQYF. For the CDR3, the DNA is TGTGCCGCGGGCCCTGCCAAAAACATTCAGTACTTC. The chain combines TRBV6-5 with TRBJ2-4, with TRBD2 as a possible D gene (5 bases). The V end was cut by 11 bases, the J end by 1 base, with 9 bases between. CDR1 is MNHEY, CDR2 SVGAGI, per germline. CDR3 length: 12 residues.

Notes on this clone: This sample includes further DNA sequences coding for the same CDR3. V gene TRBV9 combines with J gene TRBJ2-5; TRBD2 agrees at 8 bases. This CDR3 is built from 15 residues. Germline CDR1 is SGDLS and CDR2 is YYNGEE. The ends lost 0 bases at V and 4 bases at J; junction bases unmatched: 5. Here the CDR3 reads CASSVAGGPLETQYF. CDR3 sequence (DNA): TGTGCCAGCAGCGTAGCGGGGGGGCCGTTAGAGACCCAGTACTTC.

The genes are TRBV3-1 (or the pseudogene TRBV3-2) and TRBJ2-4, with TRBD1 identical over 9 bases. The junction had 9 bases not matched to a gene; V was cut back by 1 base and J by 8 bases. The germline V gene has CDR1 LGHDT and CDR2 YNNKEL (reference sequence). CDR3 size: 16 residues. CDR3: CASSQGSTGGADIQYF. The CDR3 DNA reads TGTGCCAGCAGCCAAGGGTCCACAGGGGGCGCGGACATTCAGTACTTC.

The CDR3 region is CASGQRGGTDTQYF. The CDR3 region has the DNA TGTGCCAGCGGGCAGAGAGGGGGCACAGATACGCAGTATTTT. The chain couples TRBV19 to TRBJ2-3, with D perhaps TRBD1 or TRBD2 (5 bases each). Germline CDR1 and CDR2: LNHDA and SQIVND (reference sequence). The length of the CDR3 is 14 residues. Trimming pared 9 bases from V and 1 base from J, leaving 14 bases between.

Concerning this clone itself: Germline is not matched at one junction end, which may reflect a read error. The rearrangement uses TRBV6-2 or TRBV6-3 and TRBJ1-4; D not certain. The CDR3 is 11 amino acids. CDR1 is MNHEY, CDR2 SVGEGT, per germline. The CDR3 nucleotides read TGTGCCAGCAGTTACGGATTAGCACGGACTTTT. It specifies CASSYGLARTF.

The rearrangement joins TRBV15 to TRBJ2-3, with D unclear. The CDR3 runs 13 residues. Germline CDR1 and CDR2: LNHNV and YYDKDF (reference sequence). The V gene lost 3 bases and the J gene lost 2 bases, with 6 bases spanning the gap. CDR3 nucleotide sequence: TGTGCCACCAGCAGTGGACCCACAGATACGCAGTATTTT. This gives the protein CATSSGPTDTQYF.

The chain recombines TRBV2 with TRBJ2-1; D uncertain. There are 15 residues in the CDR3. V was clipped by 1 base and J by 3 bases, with 10 bases between them. CDR1 and CDR2 (germline): SNHLY, FYNNEI. For the CDR3, the DNA is TGTGCCAGCAGTGAAGGGCTAATTAACTACAATGAGCAGTTCTTC. It specifies CASSEGLINYNEQFF.

J is TRBJ1-1 and V is TRBV7-2, with D perhaps TRBD1 (6 bases). The V gene lost 5 bases and the J gene lost 3 bases, with 16 bases spanning the gap. CDR3 length equals 15 residues. Germline CDR1 and CDR2: SGHTA and FQGNSA. CDR3: CASSQRGGRYTEAFF. The CDR3 DNA follows: TGTGCCAGCAGCCAAAGGGGGGGCCGGTACACTGAAGCTTTCTTT.

The V gene is TRBV9, the J gene TRBJ1-4; D is uncertain. CDR3 size: 15 residues. V lost 4 bases and J 8 bases, leaving 18 bases between the germline ends. Germline assignment: CDR1 SGDLS and CDR2 YYNGEE. The CDR3 region has the DNA TGTGCCAGCAGCCCTGGGGAAGGCTTGCGGGAAAAACTGTTTTTT. This encodes CASSPGEGLREKLFF. Based on the CDR3 plus reference TRBV9 and TRBJ1-4, the full variable domain is DSGVTQTPKHLITATGQRVTLRCSPRSGDLSVYWYQQSLDQGLQFLIQYYNGEERAKGNILERFSAQQFPDLHSELNLSSLELGDSALYFCASSPGEGLREKLFFGSGTQLSVL.

The rearrangement joins TRBV25-1 to TRBJ1-2; the D is unclear. The CDR3 is 12 residues long. CDR1 is MGHDK, CDR2 SYGVNS, per germline. Trimming left V 3 bases short and J 7 bases short, with 9 bases between. The CDR3 DNA reads as TGTGCCAGCAGTGAGGGGTACGGTGGCTACACCTTC. It translates to CASSEGYGGYTF.